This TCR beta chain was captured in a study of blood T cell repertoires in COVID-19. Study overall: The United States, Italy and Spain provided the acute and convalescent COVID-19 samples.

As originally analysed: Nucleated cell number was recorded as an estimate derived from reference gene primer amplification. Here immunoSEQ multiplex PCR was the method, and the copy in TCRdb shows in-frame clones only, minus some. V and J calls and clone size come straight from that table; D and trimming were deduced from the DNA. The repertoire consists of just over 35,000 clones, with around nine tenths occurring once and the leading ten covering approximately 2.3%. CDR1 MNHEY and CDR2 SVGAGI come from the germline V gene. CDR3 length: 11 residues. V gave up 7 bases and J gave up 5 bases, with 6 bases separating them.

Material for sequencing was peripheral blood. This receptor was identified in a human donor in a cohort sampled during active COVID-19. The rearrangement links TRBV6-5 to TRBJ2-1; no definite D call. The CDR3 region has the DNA TGTGCCAGCAAGGAGAACAATGAGCAGTTCTTC. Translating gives CASKENNEQFF.